Each of the 27 T cell receptor beta chains below was sequenced from the same sample in a study of T cells in Graves' hyperthyroidism and ophthalmopathy. TCR beta CDR3 region amplification was performed from RNA transcripts. The HTBI primer set was used in a first-round RT-PCR of the TCR CDR3. TCRdb reprocessed the multiplex PCR reads with MiXCR, giving one entry per CDR3 protein. Of approximately 590,000 distinct CDR3 sequences in the sample, about a sixth were seen once. The sample comprised blood. The receptors here all came from a woman aged 25 to 39 with Graves' hyperthyroidism.

This clonotype was seen more than once but under ten times. V and J are TRBV3-1 and TRBJ1-6, with a tentative D call TRBD1 (5 bases). The CDR3 consists of 13 residues. V lost 0 bases and J 13 bases, leaving 10 bases between the germline ends. Germline values: CDR1 LGHDT, CDR2 YNNKEL (reference sequence). The CDR3 region is CASSQERWGPLHF. The CDR3 bases are TGTGCCAGCAGCCAAGAACGTTGGGGGCCCCTCCACTTT.

This clonotype was recorded a few times. The chain couples TRBV27 to TRBJ1-2; TRBD1 agrees at 7 bases. This CDR3 is 13 amino acids long. V dropped 6 bases and J dropped 8; count of bases not matched to a gene: 9. Per the germline V gene, CDR1 is MNHEY and CDR2 is SMNVEV (reference sequence). This CDR3 is CASSPTGEGGYTF. The CDR3 nucleotides read TGTGCCAGCAGCCCAACAGGGGAGGGGGGCTACACCTTC.

In its sample, this clonotype was seen a few times. V usage is TRBV20-1 and J usage is TRBJ2-1; D unclear. This CDR3 has 12 amino acids. Looked up from germline, CDR1 is DFQATT and CDR2 is SNEGSKA (reference sequence). Trimming cost V 0 bases and J 8 bases, with 8 bases left between them. The CDR3, as DNA: TGCAGTGCTAGAGAGTTGGGCTATGAGCAGTTCTTC. It yields the protein CSARELGYEQFF.

At least ten counts were recorded for this clonotype. The rearrangement joins TRBV27 to TRBJ2-2; tentatively, D is TRBD2 (6 bases). Trimming took 0 bases from V and 7 from J, leaving 15 bases between them. This CDR3 comprises 16 residues. Germline CDR1 MNHEY, CDR2 SMNVEV (reference sequence). The CDR3 sequence is CASSLSYPGAGGELFF. The CDR3 nucleotides are TGTGCCAGCAGTTTATCTTACCCGGGAGCGGGCGGGGAGCTGTTTTTT.

In its sample, this clonotype was seen many times. This chain uses TRBV11-2 with TRBJ2-7; TRBD1 aligns across 8 bases. The CDR3 runs to 15 residues. Germline lookup yields CDR1 SGHAT and CDR2 FQNNGV. The junction had 9 bases not matched to a gene; V was cut back by 5 bases and J by 3 bases. Here the CDR3 reads CASSEGQVHNYEQYF. The CDR3 DNA sequence: TGTGCCAGCAGCGAGGGACAGGTACACAACTACGAGCAGTACTTC.

Many counts were recorded for this clonotype. J is TRBJ1-5 and V is TRBV2; a weak D match, TRBD1 (5 bases). The CDR3 is made up of 15 amino acids. Trimming shortened V by 7 bases and J by 4 bases, and 17 bases separated the two germline ends. Germline CDR1 and CDR2: SNHLY and FYNNEI. This chain's CDR3 is CASTEEGFSNQPQHF. In DNA form, the CDR3 reads TGTGCCAGCACCGAGGAGGGGTTCTCAAATCAGCCCCAGCATTTT.

This clonotype was seen only once. The V and J genes are TRBV9 and TRBJ2-2, with D perhaps TRBD1 or TRBD2 (6 bases each). CDR1 and CDR2 (germline): SGDLS, YYNGEE. The CDR3 is made up of 15 amino acids. V was shortened by 2 bases and J by 1 base, with 9 bases between the two germline ends. In DNA, the CDR3 is TGTGCCAGCAGCGTCGGGGGCTGGAACACCGGGGAGCTGTTTTTT. Amino acid sequence: CASSVGGWNTGELFF. Full variable domain (outside the CDR3, taken from reference TRBV9 and TRBJ2-2): DSGVTQTPKHLITATGQRVTLRCSPRSGDLSVYWYQQSLDQGLQFLIQYYNGEERAKGNILERFSAQQFPDLHSELNLSSLELGDSALYFCASSVGGWNTGELFFGEGSRLTVL.

The chain recombines TRBV24-1 with TRBJ1-2, with 9 bases fitting TRBD1. Germline CDR1 reads KGHDR; CDR2 reads SFDVKD. J was trimmed by 6 bases and V by 5 bases; bases with no gene match: 6. The CDR3 totals 14 residues. CDR3 sequence: CATSGRDRVHGYTF. DNA of the CDR3: TGTGCCACCAGTGGGAGGGACAGGGTCCATGGCTACACCTTC.

This clonotype was detected many times. V is TRBV7-3 and J is TRBJ2-1; D tentatively fits TRBD1 or TRBD2 (5 bases each). V lost 5 bases and J 6 bases, leaving 17 bases between the germline ends. CDR3 length: 15 amino acids. Germline V gene data show CDR1 as SGHTA and CDR2 as FQGTGA. CDR3 DNA: TGTGCCAGCAGCCGCCGGGGCCGCGGCGGCAATGAGCAGTTCTTC. Translating gives CASSRRGRGGNEQFF.

This clonotype was detected ten times or more. The chain links TRBV20-1 to TRBJ2-1; D possibly corresponds to TRBD1 (5 bases). V shed 5 bases and J shed 4 bases, with 18 bases lying between them. The CDR3 totals 15 residues. Germline V gene lookup returns CDR1 DFQATT and CDR2 SNEGSKA (reference sequence). In DNA, the CDR3 is TGCAGTGCTCACCAAAGGGGTCTGGGATACAATGAGCAGTTCTTC. It translates to CSAHQRGLGYNEQFF.

At least ten counts were recorded for this clonotype. The genes are TRBV6-1 and TRBJ2-7; 10 bases agree with TRBD2. The V gene's germline CDR1 is MNHNS and CDR2 SASEGT. The J segment lost 4 bases and the V segment lost 3 bases, leaving 9 bases of the junction unmatched. This CDR3 is 16 amino acids long. CDR3 sequence: CASSDLGLAGVYEQYF. The CDR3 DNA is TGTGCCAGCAGTGACCTCGGGCTAGCGGGAGTATACGAGCAGTACTTC.

This clonotype was picked up many times. The DNA for the CDR3 is TGTGCCAGCAGCCAAGAGGGTAGCGGGAGGTTCTACAATGAGCAGTTCTTC. This sequence encodes CASSQEGSGRFYNEQFF. The chain has TRBV3-1 and TRBJ2-1, with 10 bases fitting TRBD2. V dropped 0 bases and J dropped 3; count of bases not matched to a gene: 5. CDR1 LGHDT and CDR2 YNNKEL come from the germline V gene (reference sequence). The CDR3 consists of 17 residues.

This clonotype was counted at least ten times. The chain is built from TRBV9 and TRBJ1-4; unclear D gene. From germline, CDR1 is SGDLS and CDR2 YYNGEE. Trimming took 0 bases from V and 5 from J, leaving 11 bases between them. The CDR3 covers 15 residues. The CDR3 here is CASSVAGFTNEKLFF. CDR3 bases: TGTGCCAGCAGCGTAGCGGGCTTCACAAATGAAAAACTGTTTTTT.

This clonotype was observed a handful of times. V is TRBV7-2 and J is TRBJ2-4; 7 bases line up with TRBD1. The V and J ends lost 5 bases and 8 bases, in that order; junction bases with no gene match: 15. The CDR3 runs to 16 residues. The V gene's germline CDR1 is SGHTA and CDR2 FQGNSA. This CDR3 reads CASSPGQVGSNDIQYF. Here the CDR3 DNA reads TGTGCCAGCAGCCCCGGACAGGTTGGGTCAAATGACATTCAGTACTTC.

This clonotype appeared many times. This sequence joins TRBV2 and TRBJ1-2; TRBD1 aligns across 8 bases. The germline CDR1 and CDR2 sequences are SNHLY and FYNNEI. V lost 6 bases, J lost 2 bases, and 5 bases stayed unmatched. The CDR3 is made up of 14 amino acids. CDR3 coding DNA: TGTGCCAGCAGGGACAGGGTATCCAACTATGGCTACACCTTC. It translates to CASRDRVSNYGYTF.

Many counts were recorded for this clonotype. The rearrangement joins TRBV28 to TRBJ2-3; D is undetermined. Germline assignment: CDR1 MDHEN and CDR2 SYDVKM. There are 15 residues in the CDR3. Trimming pared 4 bases from V and 6 bases from J, leaving 17 bases between. The CDR3 reads CASSSRKLRVDTQYF. The CDR3 region has the DNA TGTGCCAGCAGTTCCAGAAAACTAAGAGTGGATACGCAGTATTTT.

This chain joins TRBV20-1 and TRBJ1-1; perhaps TRBD1 as D (6 bases). Germline V gene lookup returns CDR1 DFQATT and CDR2 SNEGSKA (reference sequence). There are 13 residues in the CDR3. Trimming removed 5 bases from V and 0 bases from J, with 10 bases in between. The CDR3 is CSAHDRMNTEAFF. CDR3 coding DNA: TGCAGTGCTCATGACAGGATGAACACTGAAGCTTTCTTT.

There are a few counts of this clonotype. This chain links TRBV6-1 with TRBJ1-4; no firm D call. V was cut by 6 bases and J by 8 bases, with 13 bases left in between. Germline V gives CDR1 MNHNS, CDR2 SASEGT. The CDR3 is 13 amino acids. The CDR3 sequence is CASSIYLGEKLFF. The CDR3 DNA reads as TGTGCCAGCAGCATTTACCTGGGAGAAAAACTGTTTTTT.

This clonotype was picked up many times. The CDR3 protein is CASSSGQFTHGYTF. CDR3 coding DNA: TGTGCCAGCAGCTCCGGACAGTTTACCCATGGCTACACCTTC. The chain has TRBV7-9 and TRBJ1-2, with TRBD1 as a possible D gene (6 bases). The germline V gene has CDR1 SEHNR and CDR2 FQNEAQ (reference sequence). There are 14 residues in the CDR3. Trimming removed 4 bases from V and 6 bases from J, with 15 bases in between.

The chain has TRBV6-9 and TRBJ2-3, with 7 bases fitting TRBD2. The V segment lost 3 bases and the J segment 3 bases; nucleotides outside the gene matches: 9. The CDR3 runs 16 residues. Germline-derived CDR1 and CDR2 are MNHGY and SVAAGI. The CDR3 DNA reads as TGTGCCAGCAGTTACGAGGAGCGGGATGGAACAGATACGCAGTATTTT. Encoded protein: CASSYEERDGTDTQYF.

V and J are TRBV19 and TRBJ1-5; D may be TRBD1 (5 bases). This CDR3 has 15 amino acids. The germline V gene encodes CDR1 LNHDA and CDR2 SQIVND (reference sequence). Trimming stripped 3 bases from V and 1 base from J, with 10 bases between. The CDR3 DNA is TGTGCCAGTAGTATTCAGGGCGGCAGCAATCAGCCCCAGCATTTT. Protein product: CASSIQGGSNQPQHF.

In its sample, this clonotype was seen many times. The V and J genes are TRBV3-1 and TRBJ2-1; no reliable D call. The length of the CDR3 is 11 residues. The germline V and J ends were trimmed by 1 base and 10 bases, with 5 bases remaining between them. Germline V gene lookup returns CDR1 LGHDT and CDR2 YNNKEL (reference sequence). The CDR3, as DNA: TGTGCCAGCAGCCAAGCAATAGAGCAGTTCTTC. It translates to CASSQAIEQFF.

In this sample, this clonotype turned up many times. V and J are TRBV12-3 or TRBV12-4 and TRBJ1-2, with D perhaps matching TRBD1 (6 bases). The CDR3 covers 12 residues. Trimming left V 3 bases short and J 8 bases short, with 10 bases between. The CDR3 DNA is TGTGCCAGCAGTTTTTTTGGGGGCGGCTACACCTTC. Translation gives CASSFFGGGYTF.

This clonotype was picked up many times. This sequence joins TRBV30 and TRBJ1-2, with 7 bases that match TRBD1. The CDR3 has 11 amino acids. V was clipped by 4 bases and J by 7 bases; unmatched bases: 3. Per germline, CDR1 GTSNPN and CDR2 SVGIG (reference sequence). CDR3 sequence reads: CAWTGGGGYTF. In DNA form, the CDR3 reads TGTGCCTGGACAGGGGGGGGTGGCTACACCTTC.

This clonotype was observed at least ten times. The rearrangement links TRBV12-5 to TRBJ2-4; the D gene is possibly TRBD1 (6 bases). Looked up from germline, CDR1 is LGHNT and CDR2 is FRNRAP. The CDR3 consists of 15 residues. V shed 5 bases and J shed 1 base, with 12 bases lying between them. The CDR3 protein is CASGATGSAKNIQYF. CDR3 nucleotides: TGTGCTAGTGGTGCAACAGGGTCGGCCAAAAACATTCAGTACTTC.

This clonotype was observed many times. The chain has TRBV7-2 and TRBJ2-3; a weak D match, TRBD2 (7 bases). The CDR3 sequence is 17 residues long. Germline CDR1 SGHTA, CDR2 FQGNSA. Trimming left V 5 bases short and J 0 bases short, with 18 bases between. CDR3 protein: CASSASRGGDSTDTQYF. DNA of the CDR3: TGTGCCAGCAGCGCATCCCGAGGGGGGGATAGCACAGATACGCAGTATTTT.

Points on this clonotype: The junction departs from germline at one end; a sequencing error may be responsible. The rearrangement joins TRBV9 to TRBJ2-2, with D tentatively TRBD1 (5 bases). Germline V lookup: CDR1 SGDLS, CDR2 YYNGEE. This CDR3 has 16 residues. The CDR3 DNA follows: TGTGCCAGCAGCGCACGACAGAGCGCGAACACTGGGGAGCTGTTTTTT. It translates to CASSARQSANTGELFF.